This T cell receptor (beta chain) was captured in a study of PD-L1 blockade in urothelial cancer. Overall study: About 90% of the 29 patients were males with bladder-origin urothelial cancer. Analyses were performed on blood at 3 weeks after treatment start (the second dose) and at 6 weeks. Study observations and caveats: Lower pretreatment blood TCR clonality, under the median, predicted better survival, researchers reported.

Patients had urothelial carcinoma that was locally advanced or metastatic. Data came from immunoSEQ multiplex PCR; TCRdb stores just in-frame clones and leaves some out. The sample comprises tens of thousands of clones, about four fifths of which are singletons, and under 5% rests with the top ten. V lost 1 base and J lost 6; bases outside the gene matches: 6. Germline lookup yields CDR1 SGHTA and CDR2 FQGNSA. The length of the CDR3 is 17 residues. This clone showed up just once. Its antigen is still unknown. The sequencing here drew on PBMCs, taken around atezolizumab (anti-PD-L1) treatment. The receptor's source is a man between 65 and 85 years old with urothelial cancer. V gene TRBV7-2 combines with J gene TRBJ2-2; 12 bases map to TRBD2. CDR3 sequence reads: CASSLGLAGVPAGELFF. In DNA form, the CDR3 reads TGTGCCAGCAGCTTAGGACTAGCGGGAGTTCCCGCCGGGGAGCTGTTTTTT.